This TCR beta chain was profiled in a study of chemoradiotherapy in HPV16-positive cancers. Study-level points and caveats: In HPV16-positive patients, HPV-responsive T-cell expansion tracked better recurrence-free survival. Non-HPV-specific T cells did not expand in tumors during treatment, whereas candidate HPV-specific clones and E7-related motifs did.

The CDR3 sequence is 16 residues long. Germline trimming cut 6 bases from V and 2 bases from J; bases unmatched to any gene: 5. CDR1 SGHRS and CDR2 YFSETQ come from the germline V gene. Comments on this clone: Its antigen is undetermined.

Profiled with immunoSEQ multiplex PCR; TCRdb holds only in-frame clones, not every one. The repertoire has 45,000 to 60,000 clones, about 88% of them found once; the top ten carry less than 3.5%. The sequence derives from a human donor with HPV-associated anogenital cancer. Source: blood, taken from a patient who underwent chemoradiotherapy. The chain carries TRBV5-1 and TRBJ2-2, with 12 nucleotides matching TRBD2. The CDR3 nucleotides are TGCGCCAGCATCCGGACTAGCGGGAAAAACACCGGGGAGCTGTTTTTT. Its translation: CASIRTSGKNTGELFF.